Presented here are 5 T cell receptor beta chains from one specimen sequenced in a study of T cell responses to AZD1222 COVID-19 vaccine. Produced via immunoSEQ multiplex PCR; TCRdb's table is partial and in-frame only. The data show about 96,000 clones, with approximately 87% seen just once and approximately 27% held by the top ten. The sample consisted of peripheral blood, taken on day 0 of AZD1222 vaccination. These receptors were collected from an adult in good health.

The chain joins TRBV9 to TRBJ2-1, with D possibly TRBD2 on 5 matching bases. Germline assignment: CDR1 SGDLS and CDR2 YYNGEE. The CDR3 has 15 amino acids. V was clipped by 4 bases and J by 0 bases, with 11 bases between them. The chain's CDR3 is CASSLSGSSYNEQFF. CDR3 sequence (DNA): TGTGCCAGCAGCCTAAGCGGCAGCTCCTACAATGAGCAGTTCTTC.

J is TRBJ2-7 and V is TRBV28; possible D gene TRBD2, 5 bases. The germline V and J ends were trimmed by 3 bases and 2 bases, with 8 bases remaining between them. Germline V gene lookup returns CDR1 MDHEN and CDR2 SYDVKM. The CDR3 spans 13 residues. The CDR3 loop reads CASSLGRTYEQYF. The CDR3 nucleotides read TGTGCCAGCAGTTTGGGGAGAACCTACGAGCAGTACTTC. The full variable domain, with the rest looked up from reference TRBV28 and TRBJ2-7, is DVKVTQSSRYLVKRTGEKVFLECVQDMDHENMFWYRQDPGLGLRLIYFSYDVKMKEKGDIPEGYSVSREKKERFSLILESASTNQTSMYLCASSLGRTYEQYFGPGTRLTVT.

The gene calls are TRBV30 and TRBJ2-3, with D possibly matching TRBD1 (5 bases). Between the trimmed V and J ends, which lost 5 bases and 1 base, there was a span of 7 bases. This CDR3 comprises 12 residues. Germline V gene sequence: CDR1 GTSNPN, CDR2 SVGIG (reference sequence). CDR3 nucleotide sequence: TGTGCCTGGGAGACAGGCACAGATACGCAGTATTTT. It codes for CAWETGTDTQYF.

The gene calls are TRBV6-4 and TRBJ2-2; D not certain. V was cut by 6 bases and J by 6 bases, with 11 bases left in between. CDR3 size: 13 residues. Per germline, CDR1 MRHNA and CDR2 SNTAGT. The CDR3 DNA follows: TGTGCCAGCAGCGAAAGGGTTGCCGGGGAGCTGTTTTTT. Translation: CASSERVAGELFF.

V gene TRBV21-1 combines with J gene TRBJ2-7; TRBD2, the D gene given by the table, was not confirmed from the DNA. TRBV21-1 is described as a pseudogene. The length of the CDR3 is 17 residues. This CDR3 reads CASSKKNGTAYDLGQYF. The CDR3 DNA is TGTGCCAGCAGCAAAAAGAACGGGACTGCATATGACCTAGGGCAGTACTTC.